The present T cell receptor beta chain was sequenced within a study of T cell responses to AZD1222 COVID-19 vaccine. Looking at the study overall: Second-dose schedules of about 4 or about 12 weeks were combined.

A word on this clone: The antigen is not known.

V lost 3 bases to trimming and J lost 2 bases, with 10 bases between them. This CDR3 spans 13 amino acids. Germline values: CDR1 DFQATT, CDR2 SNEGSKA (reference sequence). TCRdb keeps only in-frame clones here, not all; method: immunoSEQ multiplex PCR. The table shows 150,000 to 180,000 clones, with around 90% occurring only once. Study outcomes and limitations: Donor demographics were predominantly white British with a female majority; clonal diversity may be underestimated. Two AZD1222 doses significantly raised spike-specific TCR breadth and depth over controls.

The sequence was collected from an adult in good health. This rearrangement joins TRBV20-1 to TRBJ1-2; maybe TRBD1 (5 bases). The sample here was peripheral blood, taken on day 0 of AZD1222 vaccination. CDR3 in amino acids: CSASAGTNYGYTF. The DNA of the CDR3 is TGCAGTGCTAGTGCTGGGACGAACTATGGCTACACCTTC.